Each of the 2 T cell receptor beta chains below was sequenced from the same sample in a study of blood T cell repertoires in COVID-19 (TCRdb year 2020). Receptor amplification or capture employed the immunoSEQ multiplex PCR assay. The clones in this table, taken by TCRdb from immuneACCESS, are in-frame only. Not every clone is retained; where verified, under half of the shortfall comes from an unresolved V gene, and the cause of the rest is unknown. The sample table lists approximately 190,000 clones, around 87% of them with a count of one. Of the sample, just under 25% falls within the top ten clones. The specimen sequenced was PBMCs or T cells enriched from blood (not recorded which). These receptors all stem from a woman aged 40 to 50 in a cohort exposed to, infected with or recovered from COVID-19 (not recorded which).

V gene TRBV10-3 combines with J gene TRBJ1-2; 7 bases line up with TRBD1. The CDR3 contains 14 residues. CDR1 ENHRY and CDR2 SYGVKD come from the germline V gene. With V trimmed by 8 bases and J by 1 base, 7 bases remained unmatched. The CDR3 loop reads CAIRDRTFNYGYTF. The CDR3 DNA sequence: TGTGCCATCCGGGACAGAACCTTTAACTATGGCTACACCTTC.

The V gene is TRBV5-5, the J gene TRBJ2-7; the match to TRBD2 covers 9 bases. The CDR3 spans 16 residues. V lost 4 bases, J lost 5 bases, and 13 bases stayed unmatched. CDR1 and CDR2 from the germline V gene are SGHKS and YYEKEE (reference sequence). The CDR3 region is CASSLGTAGGPHEQYF. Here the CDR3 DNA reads TGTGCCAGCAGCCTTGGCACGGCGGGAGGGCCGCACGAGCAGTACTTC. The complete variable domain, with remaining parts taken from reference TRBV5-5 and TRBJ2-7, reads DAGVTQSPTHLIKTRGQQVTLRCSPISGHKSVSWYQQVLGQGPQFIFQYYEKEERGRGNFPDRFSARQFPNYSSELNVNALLLGDSALYLCASSLGTAGGPHEQYFGPGTRLTVT.